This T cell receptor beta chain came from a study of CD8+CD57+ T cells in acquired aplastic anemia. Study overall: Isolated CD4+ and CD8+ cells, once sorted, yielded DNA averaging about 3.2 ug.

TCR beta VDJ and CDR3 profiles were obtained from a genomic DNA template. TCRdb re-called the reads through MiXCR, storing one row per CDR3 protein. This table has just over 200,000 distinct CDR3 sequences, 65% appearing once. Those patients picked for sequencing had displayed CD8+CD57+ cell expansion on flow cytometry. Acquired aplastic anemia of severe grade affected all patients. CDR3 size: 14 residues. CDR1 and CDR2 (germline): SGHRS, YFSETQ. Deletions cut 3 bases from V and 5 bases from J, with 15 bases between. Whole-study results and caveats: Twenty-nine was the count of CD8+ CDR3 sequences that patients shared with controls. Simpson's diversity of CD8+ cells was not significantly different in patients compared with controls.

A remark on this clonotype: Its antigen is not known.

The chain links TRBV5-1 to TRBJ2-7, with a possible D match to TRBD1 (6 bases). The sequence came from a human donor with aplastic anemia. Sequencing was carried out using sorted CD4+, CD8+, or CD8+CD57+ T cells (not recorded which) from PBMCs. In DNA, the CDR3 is TGCGCCAGCAGCTCCGGACAGTCCGGGAACGAGCAGTACTTC. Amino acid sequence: CASSSGQSGNEQYF.